A single sample is the source of the 18 T cell receptor beta chains below, sequenced in a study of lymphopenia after photon versus proton radiotherapy. TCRdb keeps only in-frame clones here, not all; method: immunoSEQ multiplex PCR. The top ten hold about 4.3% of the sample, which has roughly 150,000 clones, less than 90% seen once. This specimen consisted of peripheral blood, obtained from a patient treated with photon-based radiotherapy. The receptor source for this set is a man aged 50 to 59 with gastric cancer.

CDR3 amino acids: CASSPRGEPIGYTF. The CDR3 region has the DNA TGTGCCAGCAGCCCCAGGGGGGAGCCTATAGGCTACACCTTC. V and J are TRBV7-2 and TRBJ1-2; 7 bases agree with TRBD1. With 5 bases clipped from V and 8 bases from J, the junction kept 11 bases outside the gene matches. CDR1 and CDR2 (germline): SGHTA, FQGNSA. This CDR3 is 14 amino acids long.

The rearrangement links TRBV13 to TRBJ2-7, with 7 bases matching TRBD2. CDR3 length: 13 amino acids. Germline assignment: CDR1 PRHDT and CDR2 FYEKMQ (reference sequence). J was trimmed by 8 bases and V by 5 bases; bases with no gene match: 9. In DNA, the CDR3 is TGTGCCAGCAGCGCCGGGACTACTTTTAAGCAGTACTTC. Its protein is CASSAGTTFKQYF.

The rearrangement links TRBV11-2 to TRBJ2-7; 8 bases line up with TRBD2. Germline V gene sequence: CDR1 SGHAT, CDR2 FQNNGV. This CDR3 spans 19 amino acids. J was trimmed by 0 bases and V by 0 bases; bases with no gene match: 13. The CDR3 sequence: CASSLDDRIIAGSSYEQYF. CDR3 in DNA: TGTGCCAGCAGCTTAGACGACAGAATAATAGCGGGAAGCTCCTACGAGCAGTACTTC.

The chain carries TRBV6-5 and TRBJ2-7, with D maybe TRBD2 (5 bases). Trimming took 2 bases from V and 0 from J, leaving 8 bases between them. Germline V gene data show CDR1 as MNHEY and CDR2 as SVGAGI. The CDR3 runs 14 residues. The CDR3 DNA is TGTGCCAGCAGTTACAAACGGGGCTCCTACGAGCAGTACTTC. Residues: CASSYKRGSYEQYF.

The chain carries TRBV6-6 and TRBJ1-1; D is unresolved. The ends were cut back, 6 bases at V and 4 bases at J, with 15 bases in the middle. CDR1 and CDR2 from the germline V gene are MNHNY and SVGAGI (reference sequence). CDR3 size: 14 residues. CDR3 coding DNA: TGTGCCAGCAGCCCCCCCACACGGGGCACTGAAGCTTTCTTT. Its translation is CASSPPTRGTEAFF.

This chain connects TRBV27 to TRBJ2-3, with 12 positions matching TRBD1. Losses at the gene ends were 3 bases for V and 6 bases for J; bases not matched to a gene: 7. This CDR3 has 16 residues. Germline CDR1 MNHEY, CDR2 SMNVEV (reference sequence). The chain's CDR3 is CASSFRGQGAVDTQYF. CDR3 sequence (DNA): TGTGCCAGCAGTTTTCGGGGACAGGGGGCGGTGGATACGCAGTATTTT.

The chain couples TRBV30 to TRBJ2-7; a possible D gene is TRBD1 (7 bases). Germline V lookup: CDR1 GTSNPN, CDR2 SVGIG (reference sequence). The CDR3 is 15 residues long. Deletions cut 1 base from V and 4 bases from J, with 17 bases between. CDR3 bases: TGTGCCTGGAGTGGGACAGGAGGACTATCATACGAGCAGTACTTC. It encodes CAWSGTGGLSYEQYF.

This chain joins TRBV5-4 and TRBJ1-1; possibly TRBD1 for D (5 bases). V gave up 2 bases and J gave up 6 bases, with 11 bases separating them. Germline V gene sequence: CDR1 SGHNT, CDR2 YYREEE (reference sequence). CDR3 length equals 13 residues. CDR3 sequence: CASSLPGLAEAFF. CDR3 nucleotides: TGTGCCAGCAGCTTACCAGGGCTCGCTGAAGCTTTCTTT.

This clone has only one observation. This chain links TRBV6-5 with TRBJ2-5; D is ambiguous. Trimming shortened V by 0 bases and J by 5 bases, and 13 bases separated the two germline ends. The germline V gene has CDR1 MNHEY and CDR2 SVGAGI. The length of the CDR3 is 15 residues. CDR3 region: CASSYSGSRSETQYF. The DNA of the CDR3 is TGTGCCAGCAGTTACTCCGGCTCACGCTCGGAGACCCAGTACTTC.

This clone showed up just once. The J gene is TRBJ2-1, the V gene TRBV27, with 8 bases fitting TRBD1. Germline-derived CDR1 and CDR2 are MNHEY and SMNVEV (reference sequence). The V segment lost 2 bases and the J segment 1 base; nucleotides outside the gene matches: 7. The CDR3 is 17 residues long. CDR3 in DNA: TGTGCCAGCAGTTTACGGGACAGGCGGAAGTCCTACAATGAGCAGTTCTTC. It yields the protein CASSLRDRRKSYNEQFF.

The V call is TRBV28, the J call TRBJ2-7, with 15 bases that match TRBD2. Germline V CDR1 and CDR2: MDHEN, SYDVKM. CDR3 length: 15 residues. The V gene end was trimmed by 5 bases and the J gene end by 3 bases; junction bases not matched to a gene: 2. The CDR3 DNA reads as TGTGCCAGCAGTCGGACTAGCGGGGGGGACTACGAGCAGTACTTC. It codes for CASSRTSGGDYEQYF.

This chain connects TRBV12-5 to TRBJ2-7; 9 bases agree with TRBD1. The CDR3 runs 15 residues. Trimming at V came to 4 bases and at J to 4 bases, leaving 8 bases not matched to a gene. The V gene's germline CDR1 is LGHNT and CDR2 FRNRAP. CDR3 amino acids: CASGWTGVNSYEQYF. The CDR3 DNA reads TGTGCTAGTGGTTGGACAGGGGTAAATTCGTACGAGCAGTACTTC. The full variable domain, in which reference TRBV12-5 and TRBJ2-7 provide the parts outside the CDR3, is DARVTQTPRHKVTEMGQEVTMRCQPILGHNTVFWYRQTMMQGLELLAYFRNRAPLDDSGMPKDRFSAEMPDATLATLKIQPSEPRDSAVYFCASGWTGVNSYEQYFGPGTRLTVT.

The chain recombines TRBV28 with TRBJ2-2, with D maybe TRBD2 (6 bases). The germline CDR1 and CDR2 sequences are MDHEN and SYDVKM. V was trimmed by 5 bases and J by 4 bases, leaving 14 bases between them. CDR3 size: 15 residues. In DNA form, the CDR3 reads TGTGCCAGCAGTCCCCCCCGGAGGGGCACCGGGGAGCTGTTTTTT. Protein product: CASSPPRRGTGELFF.

V and J are TRBV7-8 and TRBJ1-4; D ambiguous. The CDR3 consists of 16 residues. The germline V gene encodes CDR1 SGHVS and CDR2 FQNEAQ. V was cut by 3 bases and J by 0 bases, with 11 bases left in between. The chain's CDR3 is CASSFSGTATNEKLFF. CDR3 bases: TGTGCCAGCAGCTTTTCGGGAACTGCAACTAATGAAAAACTGTTTTTT.

The CDR3 DNA follows: TGTGCCAGCAGCTTCCCGTCGACTAGCACAGATACGCAGTATTTT. Encoded protein: CASSFPSTSTDTQYF. The genes are TRBV7-9 and TRBJ2-3; D gene ambiguous. The CDR3 is 15 residues long. Looked up from germline, CDR1 is SEHNR and CDR2 is FQNEAQ (reference sequence). V was shortened by 3 bases and J by 0 bases, with 10 bases between the two germline ends.

This chain uses TRBV19 with TRBJ1-5; 9 bases line up with TRBD1. With V trimmed by 5 bases and J by 7 bases, 9 bases remained unmatched. This CDR3 contains 15 residues. Germline CDR1 and CDR2: LNHDA and SQIVND (reference sequence). Written as DNA, the CDR3 is TGTGCCAGTAGTTGGGACAGGGTAGGGTTGCAGCCCCAGCATTTT. Amino acids: CASSWDRVGLQPQHF.

V gene TRBV1 combines with J gene TRBJ2-3; the table calls TRBD2, which could not be checked here. TRBV1 is reported as a pseudogene. This CDR3 spans 20 amino acids. CDR3 in DNA: TGCACCAGCAGCCAAGTCCCCCCCCGAGGCCAAGCGGATAGCACAGATACGCAGTATTTT. Protein sequence: CTSSQVPPRGQADSTDTQYF.

This sequence joins TRBV18 and TRBJ1-5; 7 bases line up with TRBD1. Germline V gene sequence: CDR1 KGHSH, CDR2 LQKENI. Trimming took 6 bases from V and 2 from J; bases not matched to a gene: 4. The CDR3 extends over 14 amino acids. The CDR3 protein is CASSLGQRNQPQHF. The CDR3 DNA reads TGTGCCAGCTCGCTGGGACAGCGCAATCAGCCCCAGCATTTT. The whole variable domain, filled in from reference TRBV18 and TRBJ1-5, reads NAGVMQNPRHLVRRRGQEARLRCSPMKGHSHVYWYRQLPEEGLKFMVYLQKENIIDESGMPKERFSAEFPKEGPSILRIQQVVRGDSAAYFCASSLGQRNQPQHFGDGTRLSIL.